Listed below are T cell receptor beta chains from one sample, sequenced in a study of blood T cells in healthy people across ages. TCRdb independently ran MiXCR on the 5' RACE reads; one entry per CDR3 protein. The data hold approximately 940,000 distinct CDR3 sequences, with 40% to 60% observed a single time. The sequenced material came from blood. Source of these receptors: a young man in good health. The CDR3 runs from the conserved cysteine through the conserved F or W. Each record gives: J gene, V gene, CDR3 protein.

TRBJ1-1 | TRBV29-1 | CSVEGQGSTEAFF
TRBJ1-1 | TRBV4-1 | CASSQTTAFGTEAFF
TRBJ1-2 | TRBV20-1 | CSARDGGKASYGYTF
TRBJ1-4 | TRBV10-3 | CAAAPATNEKLFF
TRBJ2-3 | TRBV11-2 | CASSFDRITDTQYF
TRBJ1-1 | TRBV18 | CASSPRTEMNTEAFF
TRBJ1-4 | TRBV7-8 | CASSFSGQLNEKLFF
TRBJ1-6 | TRBV4-1 | CASSQDSRGAWNSPLHF
TRBJ1-4 | TRBV4-2 | CASSQASGSSPTNEKLFF
TRBJ2-3 | TRBV4-1 | CASSQAPVGDTQYF
TRBJ1-4 | TRBV7-7 | CASSLGENEKLFF
TRBJ2-1 | TRBV7-3 | CASSPVGSGAYNEQFF
TRBJ2-1 | TRBV9 | CASGGGYNEQFF
TRBJ1-1 | TRBV6-1 | CASSEVGGDTEAFF
TRBJ2-6 | TRBV6-5 | CASGYNSGANVLTF
TRBJ2-1 | TRBV7-3 | CASSWGQTGYNEQFF
TRBJ2-7 | TRBV29-1 | CSVGARGDYEQYF
TRBJ2-7 | TRBV6-1 | CASSGTSGDRDEQYF
TRBJ2-1 | TRBV27 | CASSSYGSGGYGEQFF
TRBJ1-6 | TRBV20-1 | CSARRGSPLHF
TRBJ1-2 | TRBV25-1 | CASSELAAGYTF
TRBJ2-1 | TRBV3-1 | CASSHRYRDGAYNEQFF
TRBJ2-3 | TRBV30 | CAWTNLDTQYF
TRBJ2-1 | TRBV27 | CASSPGTSTYNEQFF